This passage covers 23 T cell receptor beta chains from one sample sequenced in a study of blood T cell repertoires in COVID-19. Method: immunoSEQ multiplex PCR; TCRdb's copy keeps in-frame clones and lacks some. This sample has tens of thousands of clones; 65% to 85% occur once, and the top ten carry around 4%. Sequencing was carried out using peripheral blood. The receptors were sampled from a woman aged 55-70 years with acute or convalescent COVID-19.

The chain uses TRBV5-1 and TRBJ1-4, with TRBD1 matching 9 bases. The trim removed 4 bases at V and 2 bases at J, leaving 6 bases unmatched. The CDR3 is 16 amino acids. The germline V gene encodes CDR1 SGHRS and CDR2 YFSETQ. The CDR3 DNA follows: TGCGCCAGCAGCCCGGGACAGGGTCTGACTAATGAAAAACTGTTTTTT. This gives the protein CASSPGQGLTNEKLFF.

The chain combines TRBV25-1 with TRBJ2-5; tentative D call: TRBD1 (6 bases). The V end lost 5 bases, the J end lost 3 bases, and 16 bases lay between the germline ends. This CDR3 comprises 15 residues. CDR1 and CDR2 from the germline V gene are MGHDK and SYGVNS. Here the CDR3 DNA reads TGTGCCAGCAGTAAGATAGGGGGAGAAGAAGAGACCCAGTACTTC. Its translation: CASSKIGGEEETQYF.

This chain links TRBV28 with TRBJ1-1, with a weak D call TRBD1 (5 bases). Germline values: CDR1 MDHEN, CDR2 SYDVKM. This CDR3 region has 16 residues. The V gene lost 4 bases and the J gene lost 0 bases, with 15 bases spanning the gap. The CDR3 loop reads CASSYYRTFMNTEAFF. CDR3 nucleotides: TGTGCCAGCAGTTATTACAGGACATTTATGAACACTGAAGCTTTCTTT.

The chain joins TRBV5-1 to TRBJ1-2, with D perhaps matching TRBD1 (5 bases). The CDR3 totals 12 residues. From germline, CDR1 is SGHRS and CDR2 YFSETQ. The germline V and J ends were trimmed by 2 bases and 7 bases, with 9 bases remaining between them. In DNA form, the CDR3 reads TGCGCCAGCAGCTTCTCAGGGTTTGGCTACACCTTC. Translating gives CASSFSGFGYTF.

The chain carries TRBV9 and TRBJ2-5; 8 bases agree with TRBD1. The CDR3 spans 14 residues. After removal of 4 bases from V and 5 bases from J, the junction contained 7 bases not matched to a gene. The germline V gene encodes CDR1 SGDLS and CDR2 YYNGEE. CDR3 in amino acids: CASSPRQGRETQYF. The CDR3, as DNA: TGTGCCAGCAGCCCCCGACAGGGGCGGGAGACCCAGTACTTC.

J is TRBJ1-2 and V is TRBV28; 7 bases line up with TRBD1. After removal of 4 bases from V and 6 bases from J, the junction contained 8 bases not matched to a gene. Germline values: CDR1 MDHEN, CDR2 SYDVKM. The CDR3 runs to 14 residues. The CDR3 is CASSYQGGFDGYTF. Here the CDR3 DNA reads TGTGCCAGCAGTTATCAGGGGGGATTTGATGGCTACACCTTC.

At least ten counts were recorded for this clone. The gene calls are TRBV5-6 and TRBJ1-2, with D maybe TRBD1 (5 bases). The CDR3 runs 14 residues. Looked up from germline, CDR1 is SGHDT and CDR2 is YYEEEE. V was pared by 3 bases and J by 2 bases, with 11 bases between. The CDR3 protein is CASSWGVQNYGYTF. CDR3 bases: TGTGCCAGCAGCTGGGGGGTTCAGAACTATGGCTACACCTTC.

The gene calls are TRBV28 and TRBJ1-4, with 7 positions matching TRBD1. V trimming: 4 bases; J trimming: 7 bases; junction bases outside the gene matches: 12. Germline lookup yields CDR1 MDHEN and CDR2 SYDVKM. The CDR3 has 16 residues. The CDR3 nucleotides are TGTGCCAGCAGTTCGAACCAAGGACAGGCTGGTGAAAAACTGTTTTTT. This translates into CASSSNQGQAGEKLFF.

The chain couples TRBV5-1 to TRBJ1-2, with D tentatively TRBD1 (5 bases). This CDR3 has 13 residues. Germline CDR1 reads SGHRS; CDR2 reads YFSETQ. Trimming stripped 0 bases from V and 8 bases from J, with 11 bases between. In DNA form, the CDR3 reads TGCGCCAGCAGCTTGGGACAGCCGGCGGGCTACACCTTC. It yields the protein CASSLGQPAGYTF.

The J gene is TRBJ2-7, the V gene TRBV27, with 8 bases fitting TRBD1. CDR3 length: 14 residues. Trimming cost V 2 bases and J 3 bases; bases outside gene matches: 3. The germline gives CDR1 MNHEY, CDR2 SMNVEV (reference sequence). The CDR3 loop reads CASSLQGALYEQYF. CDR3 DNA: TGTGCCAGCAGTTTACAGGGGGCGCTCTACGAGCAGTACTTC.

V gene TRBV7-3 combines with J gene TRBJ1-4, with a weak D call TRBD1 (5 bases). The CDR3 totals 21 residues. Germline assignment: CDR1 SGHTA and CDR2 FQGTGA. V was cut by 3 bases and J by 4 bases, with 30 bases left in between. The CDR3 DNA reads TGTGCCAGCAGCTTTTCGGGGGAGATCCCCCAGCCGCCACCACTTAATGAAAAACTGTTTTTT. Its protein product is CASSFSGEIPQPPPLNEKLFF.

The V call is TRBV5-1, the J call TRBJ1-2; D is possibly TRBD1 (6 bases). V lost 4 bases and J 1 base, leaving 14 bases between the germline ends. The CDR3 totals 15 residues. Germline V gene lookup returns CDR1 SGHRS and CDR2 YFSETQ. This chain's CDR3 is CASSSNFRGNYGYTF. The CDR3 nucleotides are TGCGCCAGCAGCAGCAATTTCAGGGGTAACTATGGCTACACCTTC.

V usage is TRBV7-3 and J usage is TRBJ2-1; 9 nucleotides align to TRBD1. CDR1 is SGHTA, CDR2 FQGTGA, per germline. The trim removed 5 bases at V and 4 bases at J, leaving 6 bases unmatched. This CDR3 has 15 residues. Here the CDR3 DNA reads TGTGCCAGCAGCCAGGGACAGGGAGCGTACAATGAGCAGTTCTTC. Residues: CASSQGQGAYNEQFF. The variable domain in full, completed from reference TRBV7-3 and TRBJ2-1, reads GAGVSQTPSNKVTEKGKYVELRCDPISGHTALYWYRQSLGQGPEFLIYFQGTGAADDSGLPNDRFFAVRPEGSVSTLKIQRTERGDSAVYLCASSQGQGAYNEQFFGPGTRLTVL.

A word on this clone: An end of the junction differs from the germline gene, which may be a read error. J is TRBJ1-4 and V is TRBV6-6; TRBD1 agrees at 7 bases. Germline V gives CDR1 MNHNY, CDR2 SVGAGI (reference sequence). The CDR3 is 13 residues long. In nucleotides, the CDR3 is TGTGCCAGCAGTCGGGACAGCCAGCGCCCTATCGCTTTT. Translation: CASSRDSQRPIAF.

The chain employs TRBV19 and TRBJ1-2; 7 nucleotides line up with TRBD1. There are 15 residues in the CDR3. Germline V gene data show CDR1 as LNHDA and CDR2 as SQIVND (reference sequence). V dropped 3 bases and J dropped 8; count of bases not matched to a gene: 12. CDR3 loop: CASSMDAQTGFGYTF. CDR3 DNA: TGTGCCAGTAGTATGGACGCCCAGACAGGGTTCGGCTACACCTTC.

V usage is TRBV9 and J usage is TRBJ1-1; 12 positions agree with TRBD1. Germline lookup yields CDR1 SGDLS and CDR2 YYNGEE. The CDR3 contains 17 residues. V trimming: 0 bases; J trimming: 2 bases; junction bases outside the gene matches: 5. The CDR3 DNA is TGTGCCAGCAGCGTAGCCCGGGACAGGGGGCCTAACACTGAAGCTTTCTTT. Protein: CASSVARDRGPNTEAFF.

The CDR3 loop reads CASSLWETGSGNTIYF. The CDR3 nucleotides read TGTGCCAGCAGCTTGTGGGAAACAGGGTCTGGAAACACCATATATTTT. The genes are TRBV5-5 and TRBJ1-3, with D possibly matching TRBD1 (6 bases). V was clipped by 1 base and J by 1 base, with 12 bases between them. The V gene's germline CDR1 is SGHKS and CDR2 YYEKEE (reference sequence). The CDR3 contains 16 residues. The full variable domain, its missing parts supplied by reference TRBV5-5 and TRBJ1-3, is DAGVTQSPTHLIKTRGQQVTLRCSPISGHKSVSWYQQVLGQGPQFIFQYYEKEERGRGNFPDRFSARQFPNYSSELNVNALLLGDSALYLCASSLWETGSGNTIYFGEGSWLTVV.

This sequence joins TRBV3-1 (or the pseudogene TRBV3-2) and TRBJ1-2; D remains unclear. V shed 1 base and J shed 0 bases, with 9 bases lying between them. Germline-derived CDR1 and CDR2 are LGHDT and YNNKEL (reference sequence). The CDR3 runs 15 residues. CDR3 in amino acids: CASSQGGRANYGYTF. The CDR3 nucleotides read TGTGCCAGCAGCCAAGGCGGGAGGGCTAACTATGGCTACACCTTC.

There are a few counts of this clone. The chain recombines TRBV5-4 with TRBJ2-1, with 12 bases that match TRBD2. CDR3 size: 14 residues. Germline CDR1 SGHNT, CDR2 YYREEE (reference sequence). V gave up 10 bases and J gave up 4 bases; unmatched junction bases: 6. CDR3 amino acids: CACQLAGGYNEQFF. The CDR3 DNA is TGTGCCTGTCAACTAGCGGGGGGATACAATGAGCAGTTCTTC.

The CDR3 loop reads CASSIGWQITEAFF. CDR3 nucleotides: TGTGCCAGTAGTATTGGTTGGCAGATCACTGAAGCTTTCTTT. This chain uses TRBV19 with TRBJ1-1; no definite D call. V was pared by 3 bases and J by 4 bases, with 12 bases between. The CDR3 spans 14 residues. Germline V gene data show CDR1 as LNHDA and CDR2 as SQIVND (reference sequence).

The chain uses TRBV5-1 and TRBJ2-1; 10 bases are a match to TRBD1. CDR1 and CDR2 from the germline V gene are SGHRS and YFSETQ. This CDR3 spans 16 amino acids. The J segment lost 2 bases and the V segment lost 3 bases, leaving 5 bases of the junction unmatched. As DNA, the CDR3 is TGCGCCAGCAGCTCTGGCGGGACAGGGGCCTACAATGAGCAGTTCTTC. Protein sequence: CASSSGGTGAYNEQFF.

This chain uses TRBV2 with TRBJ2-7, with TRBD2 matching over 9 bases. The CDR3 has 16 residues. From germline, CDR1 is SNHLY and CDR2 FYNNEI. The V and J ends lost 1 base and 5 bases, in that order; junction bases with no gene match: 9. CDR3 bases: TGTGCCAGCAGTGAAGGGCCTAGCGGGATACAGCACGAGCAGTACTTC. Protein product: CASSEGPSGIQHEQYF.

The chain has TRBV6-5 and TRBJ1-1; perhaps TRBD1 as D (6 bases). Between the trimmed V and J ends, which lost 4 bases and 1 base, there was a span of 7 bases. Germline V lookup: CDR1 MNHEY, CDR2 SVGAGI. This CDR3 contains 13 residues. The CDR3 reads CASSWGQNTEAFF. CDR3 nucleotide sequence: TGTGCCAGCAGTTGGGGACAGAACACTGAAGCTTTCTTT.